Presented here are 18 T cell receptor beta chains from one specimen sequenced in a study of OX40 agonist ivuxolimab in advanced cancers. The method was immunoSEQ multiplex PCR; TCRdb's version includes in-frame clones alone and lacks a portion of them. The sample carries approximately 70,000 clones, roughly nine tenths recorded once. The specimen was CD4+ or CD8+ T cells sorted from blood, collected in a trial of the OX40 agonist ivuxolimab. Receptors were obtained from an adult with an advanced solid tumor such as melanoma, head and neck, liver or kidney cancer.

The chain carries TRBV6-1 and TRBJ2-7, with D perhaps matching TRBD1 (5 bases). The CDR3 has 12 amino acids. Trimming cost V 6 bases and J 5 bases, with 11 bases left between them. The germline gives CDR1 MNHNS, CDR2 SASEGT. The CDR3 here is CASRVRVDEQYF. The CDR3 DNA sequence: TGTGCCAGCAGGGTCAGGGTTGACGAGCAGTACTTC.

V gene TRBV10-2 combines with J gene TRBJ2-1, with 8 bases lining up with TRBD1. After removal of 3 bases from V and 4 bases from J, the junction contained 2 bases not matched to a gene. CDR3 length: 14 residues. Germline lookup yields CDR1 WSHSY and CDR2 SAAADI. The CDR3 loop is CASSDRGPYNEQFF. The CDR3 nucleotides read TGCGCCAGCAGTGACAGGGGGCCTTACAATGAGCAGTTCTTC.

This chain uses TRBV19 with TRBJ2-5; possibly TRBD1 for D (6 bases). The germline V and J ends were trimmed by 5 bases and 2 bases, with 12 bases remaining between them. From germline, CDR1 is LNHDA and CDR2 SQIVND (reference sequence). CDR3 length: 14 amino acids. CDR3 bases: TGTGCCAGTAGTCCCTTGGACAGTCAAGAGACCCAGTACTTC. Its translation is CASSPLDSQETQYF. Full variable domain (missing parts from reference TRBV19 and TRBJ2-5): DGGITQSPKYLFRKEGQNVTLSCEQNLNHDAMYWYRQDPGQGLRLIYYSQIVNDFQKGDIAEGYSVSREKKESFPLTVTSAQKNPTAFYLCASSPLDSQETQYFGPGTRLLVL.

The CDR3 region is CASGTYNEQFF. The CDR3 region has the DNA TGTGCCAGTGGGACTTACAATGAGCAGTTCTTC. V and J are TRBV2 and TRBJ2-1; the D gene is possibly TRBD2 (6 bases). Germline V gene data show CDR1 as SNHLY and CDR2 as FYNNEI. The CDR3 runs to 11 residues. V was clipped by 9 bases and J by 4 bases, with 7 bases between them.

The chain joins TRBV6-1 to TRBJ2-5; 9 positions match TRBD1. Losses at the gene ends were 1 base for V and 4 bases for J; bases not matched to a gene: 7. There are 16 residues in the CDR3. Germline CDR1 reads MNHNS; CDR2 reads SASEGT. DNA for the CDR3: TGTGCCAGCAGTGAAGATAACAGGGGGCTAGGAGAGACCCAGTACTTC. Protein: CASSEDNRGLGETQYF.

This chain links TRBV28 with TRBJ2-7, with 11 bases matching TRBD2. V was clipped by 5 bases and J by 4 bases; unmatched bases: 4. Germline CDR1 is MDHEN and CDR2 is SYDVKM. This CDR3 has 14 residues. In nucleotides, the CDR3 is TGTGCCAGCAGTAGACTAGCGGGGATATACGAGCAGTACTTC. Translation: CASSRLAGIYEQYF.

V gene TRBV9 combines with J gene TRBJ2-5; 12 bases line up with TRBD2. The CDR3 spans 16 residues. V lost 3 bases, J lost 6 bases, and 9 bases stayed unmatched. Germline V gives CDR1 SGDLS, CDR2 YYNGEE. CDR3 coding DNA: TGTGCCAGCAGCGCCGTGACTAGCGGGAGTTCGCAGACCCAGTACTTC. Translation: CASSAVTSGSSQTQYF.

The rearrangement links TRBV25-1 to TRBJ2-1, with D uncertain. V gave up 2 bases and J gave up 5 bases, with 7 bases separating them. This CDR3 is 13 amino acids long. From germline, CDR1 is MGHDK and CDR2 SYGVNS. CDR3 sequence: CASSENLNNEQFF. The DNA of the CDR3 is TGTGCCAGCAGTGAAAACCTAAACAATGAGCAGTTCTTC.

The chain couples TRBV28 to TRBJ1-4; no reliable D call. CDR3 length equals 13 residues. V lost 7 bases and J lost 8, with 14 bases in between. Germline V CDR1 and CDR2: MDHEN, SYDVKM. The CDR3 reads CASTGHRREKLFF. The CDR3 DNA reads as TGTGCCAGCACTGGCCACCGCAGGGAAAAACTGTTTTTT.

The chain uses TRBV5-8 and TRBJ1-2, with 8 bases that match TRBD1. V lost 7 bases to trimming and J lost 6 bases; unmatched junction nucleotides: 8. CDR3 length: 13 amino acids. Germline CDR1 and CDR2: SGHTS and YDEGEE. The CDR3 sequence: CASLPTGGNGYTF. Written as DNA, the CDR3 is TGTGCCAGCTTACCTACAGGGGGGAATGGCTACACCTTC.

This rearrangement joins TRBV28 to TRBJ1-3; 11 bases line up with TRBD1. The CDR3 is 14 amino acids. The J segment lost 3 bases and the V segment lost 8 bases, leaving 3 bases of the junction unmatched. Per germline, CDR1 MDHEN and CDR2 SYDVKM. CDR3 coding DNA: TGTGCCAGCGGGACAGGGGGTTATGGAAACACCATATATTTT. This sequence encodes CASGTGGYGNTIYF.

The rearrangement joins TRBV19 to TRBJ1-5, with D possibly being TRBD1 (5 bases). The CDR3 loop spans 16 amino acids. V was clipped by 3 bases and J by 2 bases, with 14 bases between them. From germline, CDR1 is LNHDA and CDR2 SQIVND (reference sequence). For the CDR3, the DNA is TGTGCCAGTAGTATTTATGGGGGTAGGGGCAATCAGCCCCAGCATTTT. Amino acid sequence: CASSIYGGRGNQPQHF.

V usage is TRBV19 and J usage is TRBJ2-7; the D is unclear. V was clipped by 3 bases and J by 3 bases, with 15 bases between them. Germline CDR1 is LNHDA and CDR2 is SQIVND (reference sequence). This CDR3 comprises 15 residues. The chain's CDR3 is CASSMKLDPFYEQYF. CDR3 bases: TGTGCCAGTAGTATGAAGTTGGACCCGTTCTACGAGCAGTACTTC.

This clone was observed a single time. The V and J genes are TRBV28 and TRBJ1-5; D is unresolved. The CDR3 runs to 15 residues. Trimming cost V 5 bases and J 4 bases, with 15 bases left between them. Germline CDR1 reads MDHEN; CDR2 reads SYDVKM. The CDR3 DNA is TGTGCCAGCAGTCGTGGACGGGTTAATAATCAGCCCCAGCATTTT. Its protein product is CASSRGRVNNQPQHF.

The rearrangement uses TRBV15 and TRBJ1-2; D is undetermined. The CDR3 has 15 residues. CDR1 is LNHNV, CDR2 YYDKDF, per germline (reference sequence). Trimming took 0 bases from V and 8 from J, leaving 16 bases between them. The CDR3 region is CATSRDREVTIGYTF. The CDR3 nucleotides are TGTGCCACCAGCAGAGACCGGGAGGTTACGATAGGCTACACCTTC.

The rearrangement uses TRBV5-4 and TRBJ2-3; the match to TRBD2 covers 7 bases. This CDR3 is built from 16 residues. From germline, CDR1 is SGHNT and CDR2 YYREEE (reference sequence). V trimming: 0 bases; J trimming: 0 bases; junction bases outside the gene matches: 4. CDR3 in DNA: TGTGCCAGCAGCTTGGTTCGCGGGGGTAGCACAGATACGCAGTATTTT. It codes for CASSLVRGGSTDTQYF.

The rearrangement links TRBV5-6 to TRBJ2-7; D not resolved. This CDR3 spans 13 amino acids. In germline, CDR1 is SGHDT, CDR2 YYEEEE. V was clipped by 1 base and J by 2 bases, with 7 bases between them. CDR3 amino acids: CASSLFGTYEQYF. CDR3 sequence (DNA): TGTGCCAGCAGCTTGTTTGGGACCTACGAGCAGTACTTC.

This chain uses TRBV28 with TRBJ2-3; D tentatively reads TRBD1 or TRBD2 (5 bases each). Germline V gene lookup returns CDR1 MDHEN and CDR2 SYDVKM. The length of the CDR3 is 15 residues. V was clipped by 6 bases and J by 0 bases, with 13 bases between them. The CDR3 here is CASRLRDLSTDTQYF. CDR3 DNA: TGTGCCAGCAGATTAAGGGACCTAAGCACAGATACGCAGTATTTT.